This T cell receptor beta chain is drawn from a study of T cell repertoires in cytomegalovirus infection. This clonotype was detected many times. Antigen specificity is unknown. The germline CDR1 and CDR2 sequences are SEHNR and FQNEAQ (reference sequence). The CDR3 has 14 amino acids. The germline V and J ends were trimmed by 1 base and 4 bases, with 10 bases remaining between them. From the reads, TCRdb called clonotypes with MiXCR, one entry per CDR3 protein. The sample lists 570,000 or so distinct CDR3 sequences; about 40% were seen once. This TCR came from a human donor in good health (CMV status not recorded). Some clones in this sample may be carry-over from other donors' samples. The sample in question was cultured PBMCs, obtained from culture after CMV antigen stimulation. This rearrangement joins TRBV7-9 to TRBJ1-1; unclear D gene. Here the CDR3 DNA reads TGTGCCAGCAGCTTAGGCGACCTTATCACTGAAGCTTTCTTT. Translation gives CASSLGDLITEAFF.